A single sample gave rise to the 31 T cell receptor beta chains below, sequenced in a study of monozygotic twins with inflammatory bowel disease (dated by TCRdb to about 2019). Library method: 5' RACE. Instrument used: Illumina HiSeq 2500. After TCRdb reprocessed the reads, each CDR3 protein sequence was kept as one row, without DNA. The sample's table covers roughly 200,000 distinct CDR3 sequences. Roughly 1.5% of the sample rests with the top ten. Sequencing used blood. The receptors stem from a human donor with ulcerative colitis or Crohn's disease, or a healthy co-twin of an affected twin (not recorded which).

The rearrangement links TRBV5-5 to TRBJ2-3. The CDR3 totals 12 residues. CDR1 SGHKS and CDR2 YYEKEE come from the germline V gene (reference sequence). This chain's CDR3 is CASSFWSDTQYF.

The CDR3 sequence is CASTKGGGYEQYF. The chain recombines TRBV12-3 or TRBV12-4 with TRBJ2-7; absent DNA, TCRdb's TRBD1 call cannot be checked. The CDR3 loop spans 13 amino acids.

The chain carries TRBV6-5 and TRBJ1-5; TCRdb calls TRBD1, which cannot be checked without DNA. Germline-derived CDR1 and CDR2 are MNHEY and SVGAGI. This CDR3 region has 15 residues. CDR3 sequence: CASSYTGTGNQPQHF.

V usage is TRBV6-1 and J usage is TRBJ2-2; TCRdb calls TRBD1, which cannot be checked without DNA. The CDR3 covers 16 residues. Germline V gene sequence: CDR1 MNHNS, CDR2 SASEGT. The CDR3: CASSKTGGGNTGELFF.

The rearrangement uses TRBV5-6 and TRBJ2-7; checking the TCRdb D call of TRBD1 is not possible without DNA. This CDR3 has 13 residues. Germline V gene sequence: CDR1 SGHDT, CDR2 YYEEEE. The CDR3 loop reads CATNEGSNYEQYF.

The chain has TRBV12-3 or TRBV12-4 and TRBJ1-3. The CDR3 extends over 14 amino acids. The CDR3 sequence: CAIATDDSGNTIYF.

The rearrangement uses TRBV6-6 and TRBJ2-5. Germline CDR1 and CDR2: MNHNY and SVGAGI (reference sequence). The CDR3 contains 12 residues. This CDR3 reads CASRTSQETQYF.

The J gene is TRBJ1-2, the V gene TRBV7-6; the D call from TCRdb, TRBD1, cannot be confirmed without DNA. This CDR3 has 15 residues. The germline V gene has CDR1 SGHVS and CDR2 FNYEAQ. CDR3 sequence: CASSSEPGTGNGYTF.

This sequence joins TRBV7-9 and TRBJ1-1; absent DNA, TCRdb's TRBD1 call cannot be checked. The CDR3 has 16 residues. CDR1 is SEHNR and CDR2 is FQNEAQ in the germline V gene (reference sequence). This chain's CDR3 is CASSLSGTGLGTEAFF.

The chain links TRBV2 to TRBJ1-5; TCRdb's D call, TRBD1, is unchecked because there is no DNA. The CDR3 runs 13 residues. CDR1 and CDR2 (germline): SNHLY, FYNNEI. This CDR3 is CASTTGLRGPQHF.

The CDR3 protein is CSARDRRGAGNEQFF. This chain connects TRBV20-1 to TRBJ2-1; the D call from TCRdb, TRBD1, cannot be confirmed without DNA. CDR1 and CDR2 from the germline V gene are DFQATT and SNEGSKA (reference sequence). CDR3 size: 15 residues.

The rearrangement joins TRBV7-6 to TRBJ2-1; TCRdb outputs TRBD1, but without DNA this stays unchecked. Germline loops: CDR1 SGHVS, CDR2 FNYEAQ. The CDR3 has 18 residues. The chain's CDR3 is CASSLVRDPLSSYNEQFF.

This chain connects TRBV10-3 to TRBJ1-2. CDR3 length: 13 residues. The germline gives CDR1 ENHRY, CDR2 SYGVKD. Here the CDR3 reads CAITSQLNYGYTF.

The chain links TRBV11-1 to TRBJ2-1; TCRdb's D call, TRBD1, is unchecked because there is no DNA. This CDR3 has 15 residues. Germline assignment: CDR1 SGHAT and CDR2 FQDESV (reference sequence). CDR3: CASSYGQGIYNEQFF.

The chain couples TRBV14 to TRBJ2-7; TCRdb picks TRBD2, but there is no DNA to check that call. Germline CDR1 and CDR2: SGHDN and FVKESK. This CDR3 has 14 residues. Here the CDR3 reads CASSLAGLGLEQYF.

The chain is built from TRBV6-5 and TRBJ1-1; TCRdb calls TRBD1, which cannot be checked without DNA. The CDR3 length is 15 residues. CDR1 is MNHEY and CDR2 is SVGAGI in the germline V gene. CDR3 amino acids: CASSWQGPTNTEAFF.

The chain combines TRBV7-6 with TRBJ2-2; the D call of TRBD1 rests on TCRdb alone, since no DNA is present to check it. The germline V gene encodes CDR1 SGHVS and CDR2 FNYEAQ. This CDR3 region has 17 residues. The CDR3 here is CASSFPYTKTGAGELFF.

The chain links TRBV20-1 to TRBJ1-1; TCRdb indicates TRBD1, and absent DNA this call remains unverified. Germline-derived CDR1 and CDR2 are DFQATT and SNEGSKA (reference sequence). The CDR3 totals 12 residues. CDR3 region: CSDTGGLGEAFF.

The genes are TRBV5-1 and TRBJ2-4; without DNA, the TCRdb call of TRBD1 cannot be checked. This CDR3 comprises 16 residues. Germline V gene lookup returns CDR1 SGHRS and CDR2 YFSETQ. The chain's CDR3 is CASSLETDIAKNIQYF.

The V and J genes are TRBV6-1 and TRBJ2-7; the TRBD1 assignment by TCRdb is unverifiable without DNA. Germline V lookup: CDR1 MNHNS, CDR2 SASEGT. The CDR3 covers 15 residues. Here the CDR3 reads CASSSGTGGFYEQYF.

The rearrangement uses TRBV3-1 and TRBJ2-1. CDR3 length equals 17 residues. The germline CDR1 and CDR2 sequences are LGHDT and YNNKEL (reference sequence). The CDR3: CASSQDLGGQQYNEQFF.

The V and J genes are TRBV7-2 and TRBJ2-2; TCRdb's D gene call, TRBD1, goes unchecked for lack of DNA. Germline CDR1 SGHTA, CDR2 FQGNSA. CDR3 size: 16 residues. CDR3 protein: CASSYSGWYNTGELFF.

CDR3 protein: CASSSTGTGDGYTF. The V gene is TRBV28, the J gene TRBJ1-2; the D gene TCRdb calls, TRBD1, cannot be checked with no DNA. Germline V gene data show CDR1 as MDHEN and CDR2 as SYDVKM. The CDR3 is made up of 14 amino acids.

The rearrangement links TRBV7-8 to TRBJ1-1. This CDR3 has 13 residues. Germline lookup yields CDR1 SGHVS and CDR2 FQNEAQ. CDR3 loop: CASSFAGYTEAFF.

The V and J genes are TRBV6-1 and TRBJ1-1; TCRdb gives TRBD1 as the D gene, but with no DNA this cannot be confirmed. This CDR3 has 14 residues. Germline assignment: CDR1 MNHNS and CDR2 SASEGT. CDR3 region: CASSEHTGTSEAFF.

CDR3 region: CASSSSRNTGELFF. This chain links TRBV12-3 or TRBV12-4 with TRBJ2-2. CDR3 size: 14 residues.

Here the CDR3 reads CAISGGDRQGYEQYF. The V call is TRBV10-3, the J call TRBJ2-7; TCRdb returns TRBD1, unconfirmable since there is no DNA. Per the germline V gene, CDR1 is ENHRY and CDR2 is SYGVKD. The CDR3 consists of 15 residues.

The chain carries TRBV18 and TRBJ2-5; lacking DNA, the TRBD1 call made by TCRdb goes unchecked. In germline, CDR1 is KGHSH, CDR2 LQKENI. CDR3 length equals 15 residues. The CDR3 sequence: CASSPQRQLQETQYF. Drawing the rest from reference TRBV18 and TRBJ2-5, the complete variable domain is NAGVMQNPRHLVRRRGQEARLRCSPMKGHSHVYWYRQLPEEGLKFMVYLQKENIIDESGMPKERFSAEFPKEGPSILRIQQVVRGDSAAYFCASSPQRQLQETQYFGPGTRLLVL.

The CDR3 here is CSASPTYRGATEAFF. The V and J genes are TRBV20-1 and TRBJ1-1; TCRdb names TRBD1, which stays unverified in the absence of DNA. The CDR3 loop spans 15 amino acids. Germline V lookup: CDR1 DFQATT, CDR2 SNEGSKA (reference sequence).

The V gene is TRBV27, the J gene TRBJ1-1. Germline-derived CDR1 and CDR2 are MNHEY and SMNVEV (reference sequence). The CDR3 is made up of 13 amino acids. The CDR3 sequence is CASSLAAGTEAFF.

J is TRBJ2-1 and V is TRBV5-1; TCRdb proposes TRBD1, but this gene call is untestable without DNA. This CDR3 contains 15 residues. CDR1 is SGHRS and CDR2 is YFSETQ in the germline V gene. The CDR3 region is CASSLASGWKNEQFF.